The rows below give T cell receptor beta chains drawn from one sample of a study of cytomegalovirus exposure and HLA in healthy donors. Sequenced by immunoSEQ multiplex PCR; TCRdb stores in-frame clones only, minus some. There are 100,000 or so clones in the sample; around 60% occur only once, and around 3.9% lies in the top ten. The source material was PBMCs. These TCRs come from a man aged 25 to 45 in good health and CMV-seropositive. Each CDR3 is given with its conserved first and last residue. D genes are given only for firm matches. Size tells how often a clone was seen (once, few, many) or the class of an expanded clone, and some rows leave it out.

CDR3nt: TGTGCCAGCAGCGTTCGAGGGGGCACCGGGGAGCTGTTTTTT; CDR3aa: CASSVRGGTGELFF; j_gene: TRBJ2-2; abundance: .; v_gene: TRBV7-3; d_gene: .
CDR3nt: TGTGCCAGCACAAAGTCGGGACAGGGTCCCTACGAGCAGTACTTC; CDR3aa: CASTKSGQGPYEQYF; j_gene: TRBJ2-7; abundance: .; v_gene: TRBV6-1; d_gene: TRBD1
CDR3nt: TGTGCCTGGGCCTCCGGCTCTGGGGCCAACGTCCTGACTTTC; CDR3aa: CAWASGSGANVLTF; j_gene: TRBJ2-6; abundance: .; v_gene: TRBV30; d_gene: .
CDR3nt: TGTGCCAGCAGCCAGCCCGGCGGGGAGACCCCCTACGAGCAGTACTTC; CDR3aa: CASSQPGGETPYEQYF; j_gene: TRBJ2-7; abundance: .; v_gene: TRBV27; d_gene: .
CDR3nt: TGTGCCAGCAGCTTAGGTCCGCCAAGCACCCTCCACTTT; CDR3aa: CASSLGPPSTLHF; j_gene: TRBJ1-6; abundance: .; v_gene: TRBV7-4; d_gene: .
CDR3nt: TGCAGTGTAGAACCCTACGAGCAGTACTTC; CDR3aa: CSVEPYEQYF; j_gene: TRBJ2-7; abundance: few; v_gene: TRBV20-1; d_gene: .
CDR3nt: TGTGCCAGCAGCTCAATGGGGGGGACGGCATCATACGGCTACACCTTC; CDR3aa: CASSSMGGTASYGYTF; j_gene: TRBJ1-2; abundance: .; v_gene: TRBV11-2; d_gene: .
CDR3nt: TGCGCCAGCAGCCTTCGACAGGCCCCCGGGGAGCTGTTTTTT; CDR3aa: CASSLRQAPGELFF; j_gene: TRBJ2-2; abundance: .; v_gene: TRBV5-1; d_gene: .
CDR3nt: TGTGCCAGCAGCGTGACTAGCGGGGGGTCCAGGGAGACCCAGTACTTC; CDR3aa: CASSVTSGGSRETQYF; j_gene: TRBJ2-5; abundance: once; v_gene: TRBV5-4; d_gene: TRBD2
CDR3nt: TGTGCCAGCAGCCAAGAGTACGGGTCCCGTCTATATGGCTACACCTTC; CDR3aa: CASSQEYGSRLYGYTF; j_gene: TRBJ1-2; abundance: .; v_gene: TRBV14; d_gene: .
CDR3nt: TGTGCCAGCAGCTTAAAGCGACAGGGGTCTGACACCATATATTTT; CDR3aa: CASSLKRQGSDTIYF; j_gene: TRBJ1-3; abundance: few; v_gene: TRBV7-9; d_gene: TRBD1
CDR3nt: TGTGCCAGCAGCCCACTAGGGGCGGGGGAGACCCAGTACTTC; CDR3aa: CASSPLGAGETQYF; j_gene: TRBJ2-5; abundance: .; v_gene: TRBV7-3; d_gene: .
CDR3nt: TGTGCCAGCAGTTTTAATACCGGAGCGCAGTATTTT; CDR3aa: CASSFNTGAQYF; j_gene: TRBJ2-3; abundance: .; v_gene: TRBV6-6; d_gene: .
CDR3nt: TGTGCCAGCAGTTACGGGACAGGAACGAATGGCTACACCTTC; CDR3aa: CASSYGTGTNGYTF; j_gene: TRBJ1-2; abundance: .; v_gene: TRBV6-5; d_gene: TRBD1
CDR3nt: TGTGCCAGCAGGGATGGTAGCGGGGGGGCAGGTGAGCAGTTCTTC; CDR3aa: CASRDGSGGAGEQFF; j_gene: TRBJ2-1; abundance: .; v_gene: TRBV2; d_gene: TRBD2
CDR3nt: TGTGCCAGCAGTGACGGGACTAGCGATGGGGCAGATACGCAGTATTTT; CDR3aa: CASSDGTSDGADTQYF; j_gene: TRBJ2-3; abundance: few; v_gene: TRBV6-4; d_gene: TRBD2
CDR3nt: TGTGCCAGAAGCTTGTTTAGCTCCTACGAGCAGTACTTC; CDR3aa: CARSLFSSYEQYF; j_gene: TRBJ2-7; abundance: .; v_gene: TRBV5-3; d_gene: .
CDR3nt: TGTGCCAGTAGTGGGACAGGGGGCAATCAGCCCCAGCATTTT; CDR3aa: CASSGTGGNQPQHF; j_gene: TRBJ1-5; abundance: .; v_gene: TRBV19; d_gene: TRBD1
CDR3nt: TGTGCCTCAGCGGGACAGGGGTCAGATACGCAGTATTTT; CDR3aa: CASAGQGSDTQYF; j_gene: TRBJ2-3; abundance: .; v_gene: TRBV25-1; d_gene: TRBD1
CDR3nt: TGTGCCTGGAGTGTGTTTTGGGGGGGTGCCTACGAGCAGTACTTC; CDR3aa: CAWSVFWGGAYEQYF; j_gene: TRBJ2-7; abundance: .; v_gene: TRBV30; d_gene: TRBD2
CDR3nt: TGTGCCAGCAGACCGACATCCTCCTACGAGCAGTACTTC; CDR3aa: CASRPTSSYEQYF; j_gene: TRBJ2-7; abundance: few; v_gene: TRBV7-9; d_gene: .
CDR3nt: TGTGCCAGCAGCTTGGGGGACTCTAGCACAGATACGCAGTATTTT; CDR3aa: CASSLGDSSTDTQYF; j_gene: TRBJ2-3; abundance: few; v_gene: TRBV7-9; d_gene: .
CDR3nt: TGTGCCAGCAGGTTTACAGGGGAAACTGAAGCTTTCTTT; CDR3aa: CASRFTGETEAFF; j_gene: TRBJ1-1; abundance: .; v_gene: TRBV6-5; d_gene: TRBD1
CDR3nt: TGTGCCAGCAGCGGATGGGACAGGGGACCCACAGATACGCAGTATTTT; CDR3aa: CASSGWDRGPTDTQYF; j_gene: TRBJ2-3; abundance: .; v_gene: TRBV9; d_gene: TRBD1
CDR3nt: TGTGCCAGCAGAATGCCTTTCTGGACAGGGGTAAAGATGAACACTGAAGCTTTCTTT; CDR3aa: CASRMPFWTGVKMNTEAFF; j_gene: TRBJ1-1; abundance: .; v_gene: TRBV7-9; d_gene: TRBD1
CDR3nt: TGTGCCAGCAGCTCGAGGGACTTCTACACCATATATTTT; CDR3aa: CASSSRDFYTIYF; j_gene: TRBJ1-3; abundance: .; v_gene: TRBV5-6; d_gene: .
CDR3nt: TGTGCCAGCAGCTTGGGAGGGATCTATGAAAAACTGTTTTTT; CDR3aa: CASSLGGIYEKLFF; j_gene: TRBJ1-4; abundance: once; v_gene: TRBV5-8; d_gene: .
CDR3nt: TGTGCCAGCAGCTTAGGGGGAGGCCCACAAGAGACCCAGTACTTC; CDR3aa: CASSLGGGPQETQYF; j_gene: TRBJ2-5; abundance: .; v_gene: TRBV7-2; d_gene: .
CDR3nt: TGCGCCAGCAGCCGCGGTACAGGGTCGGCTAATGAAAAACTGTTTTTT; CDR3aa: CASSRGTGSANEKLFF; j_gene: TRBJ1-4; abundance: .; v_gene: TRBV4-1; d_gene: .
CDR3nt: TGTGCCAGTAGAAAAGAGATTGGGGGCAGGGTAAATGGCTACACCTTC; CDR3aa: CASRKEIGGRVNGYTF; j_gene: TRBJ1-2; abundance: .; v_gene: TRBV19; d_gene: .
CDR3nt: TGCGCCAGCAGCTTGGCGCAGGGCGTGGGTGAGCAGTACTTC; CDR3aa: CASSLAQGVGEQYF; j_gene: TRBJ2-7; abundance: .; v_gene: TRBV5-1; d_gene: .
CDR3nt: TGTGCCAGCAGTCAAGATTTTTCCTGGGGGGTCTCCTACAATGAGCAGTTCTTC; CDR3aa: CASSQDFSWGVSYNEQFF; j_gene: TRBJ2-1; abundance: .; v_gene: TRBV4-2; d_gene: .
CDR3nt: TGCAGCGTGAAGGGTGGTGGGGGGTTCACAGATACGCAGTATTTT; CDR3aa: CSVKGGGGFTDTQYF; j_gene: TRBJ2-3; abundance: .; v_gene: TRBV29-1; d_gene: .
CDR3nt: TGTGCCAGTAGTACCACCGGGGGTCAGCCCCAGCATTTT; CDR3aa: CASSTTGGQPQHF; j_gene: TRBJ1-5; abundance: .; v_gene: TRBV19; d_gene: .
CDR3nt: TGTGCCAGTAGCGTGGGACTTTCTGGCGGCTACACCTTC; CDR3aa: CASSVGLSGGYTF; j_gene: TRBJ1-2; abundance: .; v_gene: TRBV19; d_gene: .
CDR3nt: TGTGCCAGCAGTGACGTGGGCTACGCGAACACCGGGGAGCTGTTTTTT; CDR3aa: CASSDVGYANTGELFF; j_gene: TRBJ2-2; abundance: .; v_gene: TRBV2; d_gene: .
CDR3nt: TGCGCCAGCAGCTTGGGTGGGAGCTCGAACACCGGGGAGCTGTTTTTT; CDR3aa: CASSLGGSSNTGELFF; j_gene: TRBJ2-2; abundance: .; v_gene: TRBV5-1; d_gene: .
CDR3nt: TGTGCCATCAGTGGACACGGGGGGGCAGATACGCAGTATTTT; CDR3aa: CAISGHGGADTQYF; j_gene: TRBJ2-3; abundance: few; v_gene: TRBV10-3; d_gene: TRBD2
CDR3nt: TGTGCCAGCAGTTACTCGACGTCACAGGATACGCAGTATTTT; CDR3aa: CASSYSTSQDTQYF; j_gene: TRBJ2-3; abundance: .; v_gene: TRBV6-6; d_gene: .
CDR3nt: TGTGCCAGCAGCCCACGGACTAGCGGGGGGTTGAATGAGCAGTTCTTC; CDR3aa: CASSPRTSGGLNEQFF; j_gene: TRBJ2-1; abundance: .; v_gene: TRBV9; d_gene: TRBD2
CDR3nt: TGTGCCAGCAGCGTTCTTAGCGGCCCCCAAGAGACCCAGTACTTC; CDR3aa: CASSVLSGPQETQYF; j_gene: TRBJ2-5; abundance: few; v_gene: TRBV9; d_gene: .
CDR3nt: TGTGCCAGCAGGGTTAGGGGTCATCCCCAGCATTTT; CDR3aa: CASRVRGHPQHF; j_gene: TRBJ1-5; abundance: few; v_gene: TRBV6-1; d_gene: .
CDR3nt: TGTGCTAGCAGCCCTGGGCGGGGGGGCAATGAGCAGTTCTTC; CDR3aa: CASSPGRGGNEQFF; j_gene: TRBJ2-1; abundance: .; v_gene: TRBV7-7; d_gene: TRBD2
CDR3nt: TGTGCCAGCAGCCAAGAACCCGGGTCGTACAATGAGCAGTTCTTC; CDR3aa: CASSQEPGSYNEQFF; j_gene: TRBJ2-1; abundance: .; v_gene: TRBV14; d_gene: .
CDR3nt: TGTGCCAGCAGCTTTCTCCTCAATCAGCCCCAGCATTTT; CDR3aa: CASSFLLNQPQHF; j_gene: TRBJ1-5; abundance: .; v_gene: TRBV7-2; d_gene: .
CDR3nt: TGTGCCATCGGGGGACTAGTTGACGATTACGAGCAGTACTTC; CDR3aa: CAIGGLVDDYEQYF; j_gene: TRBJ2-7; abundance: .; v_gene: TRBV10-3; d_gene: TRBD2
CDR3nt: TGTGCCAGCAGCTCCCCTAGGGCGGGACGGGACACAGATACGCAGTATTTT; CDR3aa: CASSSPRAGRDTDTQYF; j_gene: TRBJ2-3; abundance: .; v_gene: TRBV11-3; d_gene: .
CDR3nt: TGTGCCAGCACCCCAGGGGGGGAGACCCAGTACTTC; CDR3aa: CASTPGGETQYF; j_gene: TRBJ2-5; abundance: once; v_gene: TRBV7-9; d_gene: .
CDR3nt: TGTGCCAGCCGGAGACAGGGGGACATGAACACTGAAGCTTTCTTT; CDR3aa: CASRRQGDMNTEAFF; j_gene: TRBJ1-1; abundance: few; v_gene: TRBV7-6; d_gene: TRBD1
CDR3nt: TGTGCCAGCAGTAACTGGGGGCGCCCTCGGTACGAGCAGTACTTC; CDR3aa: CASSNWGRPRYEQYF; j_gene: TRBJ2-7; abundance: once; v_gene: TRBV2; d_gene: .
CDR3nt: TGCGCCAGCAGCCGCGACAGGGGCACTGAAGCTTTCTTT; CDR3aa: CASSRDRGTEAFF; j_gene: TRBJ1-1; abundance: .; v_gene: TRBV4-1; d_gene: TRBD1
CDR3nt: TGTGCCAGCAGTTTTTTACAGAACACTGAAGCTTTCTTT; CDR3aa: CASSFLQNTEAFF; j_gene: TRBJ1-1; abundance: .; v_gene: TRBV27; d_gene: .
CDR3nt: TGTGCCGGCAAGCGGGGGGTGGGACAGCCCCAGCATTTT; CDR3aa: CAGKRGVGQPQHF; j_gene: TRBJ1-5; abundance: .; v_gene: TRBV2; d_gene: .
CDR3nt: TGCGCCAGCAGCTTGGATTATATCGTCCAAGAGACCCAGTACTTC; CDR3aa: CASSLDYIVQETQYF; j_gene: TRBJ2-5; abundance: .; v_gene: TRBV5-1; d_gene: .
CDR3nt: TGCGCCAGCACACGGGGGGGCGGCACAGATACGCAGTATTTT; CDR3aa: CASTRGGGTDTQYF; j_gene: TRBJ2-3; abundance: .; v_gene: TRBV5-1; d_gene: TRBD2